Listed below are T cell receptor beta chains from one sample, sequenced in a study of blood T cell repertoires in COVID-19. Repertoires were generated with immunoSEQ multiplex PCR, while TCRdb's copy carries only in-frame clones and drops some. The repertoire holds some 260,000 clones, approximately 86% seen once, with under 3.5% in the top ten. The source material was peripheral blood. The receptors were gathered from a woman aged 18-35 years with acute or convalescent COVID-19. CDR3s include the opening cysteine and the closing phenylalanine or tryptophan. A D gene is named only where the DNA matches it firmly. Size is omitted from some rows. Given values are once, few, many or a class for expanded clones.

CASSTQGQGANTEAFF TGTGCCAGCAGTACCCAAGGACAGGGGGCGAACACTGAAGCTTTCTTT TRBD1 NA TRBJ1-1 TRBV27
CASSYWTARDEQFF TGTGCCAGCAGTTACTGGACAGCTCGGGATGAGCAGTTCTTC NA NA TRBJ2-1 TRBV6-2/TRBV6-3
CASSYTGTGYDQPQHF TGTGCCAGCAGTTATACCGGGACAGGATACGATCAGCCCCAGCATTTT TRBD1 NA TRBJ1-5 TRBV6-5
CASSQDSTVNQPQHF TGCGCCAGCAGCCAGGATTCTACAGTCAATCAGCCCCAGCATTTT NA NA TRBJ1-5 TRBV4-3
CASSWGQNPKAGEKLFF TGTGCCAGCAGCTGGGGCCAAAACCCTAAGGCTGGTGAAAAACTGTTTTTT NA NA TRBJ1-4 TRBV7-9
CASSQDGQGFGNTIYF TGTGCCAGCAGCCAAGACGGGCAGGGGTTTGGAAACACCATATATTTT NA NA TRBJ1-3 TRBV4-2
CASRSTGKYEQYF TGTGCCAGCAGGTCTACAGGGAAGTACGAGCAGTACTTC NA NA TRBJ2-7 TRBV12-3/TRBV12-4
CASSHQDLQTWIAGGRSSGELFF TGTGCCAGCAGCCACCAGGACTTGCAGACGTGGATAGCGGGAGGGCGAAGCTCCGGGGAGCTGTTTTTT TRBD2 NA TRBJ2-2 TRBV4-2
CASSPPLAGGYNEQFF TGTGCCAGCAGCCCCCCGCTAGCGGGAGGTTACAATGAGCAGTTCTTC TRBD2 NA TRBJ2-1 TRBV4-2
CASSQDLTSGTAYEQYF TGTGCCAGCAGCCAAGATTTGACTAGCGGGACAGCCTACGAGCAGTACTTC TRBD2 NA TRBJ2-7 TRBV4-2
CATSRDGTSNNEQFF TGTGCCACCAGCAGAGATGGGACTTCAAACAATGAGCAGTTCTTC NA NA TRBJ2-1 TRBV15
CASSPTGHNEKLFF TGTGCCAGCAGCCCGACAGGGCATAATGAAAAACTGTTTTTT TRBD1 NA TRBJ1-4 TRBV28
CASSLSQSYRFLGYTF TGCGCCAGCAGCCTCTCCCAGAGTTACAGGTTCTTGGGCTACACCTTC NA few TRBJ1-2 TRBV4-3
CASTAGSSYNEQFF TGCGCCAGCACTGCGGGGAGCTCCTACAATGAGCAGTTCTTC NA NA TRBJ2-1 TRBV5-1
CASGLWTSGDTDTQYF TGTGCTAGTGGTCTCTGGACTAGCGGGGACACAGATACGCAGTATTTT TRBD2 NA TRBJ2-3 TRBV12-5
CASSSPRGGKYEQYF TGTGCCAGCAGTTCACCCCGCGGCGGGAAATACGAGCAGTACTTC NA few TRBJ2-7 TRBV6-6
CASSDPSGDKNIQYF TGTGCCAGTAGTGACCCTAGCGGTGACAAAAACATTCAGTACTTC TRBD2 once TRBJ2-4 TRBV19
CASSFSYRGTYEQYF TGTGCCAGCAGCTTCAGTTACAGGGGCACCTACGAGCAGTACTTC TRBD1 NA TRBJ2-7 TRBV5-8
CASTETGTGLGYGYTF TGTGCCAGCACTGAGACAGGGACGGGGCTGGGCTATGGCTACACCTTC TRBD1 NA TRBJ1-2 TRBV2
CASSMWPFGQGALEQYF TGTGCCAGTAGTATGTGGCCGTTTGGACAGGGGGCTCTCGAGCAGTACTTC TRBD1 NA TRBJ2-7 TRBV19
CASSKRSSGANVLTF TGTGCCAGTAGTAAAAGGAGCTCTGGGGCCAACGTCCTGACTTTC NA once TRBJ2-6 TRBV19
CAWSTKTTGGNQPQHF TGTGCCTGGAGCACTAAGACCACAGGGGGCAATCAGCCCCAGCATTTT TRBD1 NA TRBJ1-5 TRBV30
CASSPLLGEQYF TGTGCCAGCTCACCCTTACTCGGGGAGCAGTACTTC NA NA TRBJ2-7 TRBV18
CASSQVGRVDYNEQFF TGCGCCAGCAGTCAGGTAGGGCGGGTGGACTACAATGAGCAGTTCTTC NA NA TRBJ2-1 TRBV23-1
CASREGRSMYNEQFF TGTGCCAGCAGGGAGGGACGGAGTATGTACAATGAGCAGTTCTTC NA few TRBJ2-1 TRBV2
CATSAGDETQYF TGTGCCACCAGTGCAGGGGACGAGACCCAGTACTTC NA NA TRBJ2-5 TRBV24-1
CSAAGQGFSNEQYF TGCAGCGCTGCGGGACAGGGCTTCAGTAACGAGCAGTACTTC TRBD1 NA TRBJ2-7 TRBV29-1
CASSQDRQMNYGYTF TGTGCCAGCAGCCAAGACAGGCAGATGAACTATGGCTACACCTTC NA NA TRBJ1-2 TRBV11-2
CASSLETATSYNEQFF TGTGCCAGCAGCCTGGAGACAGCGACCTCCTACAATGAGCAGTTCTTC NA NA TRBJ2-1 TRBV11-3
CASSVASGTLHEQFF TGTGCCAGCAGCGTAGCTAGCGGGACACTTCATGAGCAGTTCTTC TRBD2 NA TRBJ2-1 TRBV9
CASSSRGTSSNEQFF TGTGCCAGCAGCTCAAGGGGGACTAGCTCAAATGAGCAGTTCTTC TRBD2 NA TRBJ2-1 TRBV7-2
CASSLGRGYFEQYF TGTGCCAGCAGTTTGGGCAGGGGGTATTTCGAGCAGTACTTC TRBD1 NA TRBJ2-7 TRBV27
CAWMSQANTEAFF TGTGCCTGGATGTCCCAGGCTAACACTGAAGCTTTCTTT NA NA TRBJ1-1 TRBV30
CSVSRDTQYF TGCAGCGTCTCCCGGGATACGCAGTATTTT NA once TRBJ2-3 TRBV29-1
CASSFGASGINEQFF TGTGCCAGCAGCTTCGGGGCTAGCGGAATAAATGAGCAGTTCTTC TRBD2 NA TRBJ2-1 TRBV7-8
CASSARTAYNEQFF TGTGCCAGCAGTGCCCGGACAGCCTACAATGAGCAGTTCTTC NA NA TRBJ2-1 TRBV2
CASRSTGGPSYEQYF TGTGCCAGCAGATCTACAGGGGGGCCTTCCTACGAGCAGTACTTC TRBD1 NA TRBJ2-7 TRBV5-6
CASSLQSIAGADEQFF TGTGCCAGTAGTCTTCAATCCATAGCGGGAGCCGATGAGCAGTTCTTC TRBD2 NA TRBJ2-1 TRBV19
CASSQVGDTANTEAFF TGTGCCAGCAGCCAAGTTGGGGACACAGCGAACACTGAAGCTTTCTTT NA NA TRBJ1-1 TRBV3-1/TRBV3-2
CASSIGTVAYEQYF TGTGCCAGCAGCATCGGGACTGTTGCCTACGAGCAGTACTTC NA NA TRBJ2-7 TRBV13
CASSPTGGTEQYF TGTGCCAGCAGCCCCACGGGGGGGACCGAGCAGTACTTC TRBD2 NA TRBJ2-7 TRBV6-2/TRBV6-3
CASWGRGQGSYEQYF TGTGCCAGCTGGGGTAGAGGACAGGGGTCCTACGAGCAGTACTTC TRBD1 NA TRBJ2-7 TRBV27
CASRRQGAPTYEQYF TGTGCCAGCAGGCGACAGGGGGCTCCAACCTACGAGCAGTACTTC TRBD1 NA TRBJ2-7 TRBV28
CASAPGQGAYEQYF TGTGCCAGCGCACCGGGACAGGGGGCTTACGAGCAGTACTTC TRBD1 once TRBJ2-7 TRBV5-4
CASSAEAETQYF TGTGCCAGCAGCGCAGAGGCGGAGACCCAGTACTTC NA NA TRBJ2-5 TRBV11-2
CASSRKGLAGDEALIYEQYF TGTGCCAGCAGCCGGAAAGGACTAGCGGGAGATGAGGCCCTCATCTACGAGCAGTACTTC TRBD2 NA TRBJ2-7 TRBV4-2
CASSPRDRNSPLHF TGTGCCAGCAGCCCCCGGGATCGTAATTCACCCCTCCACTTT NA NA TRBJ1-6 TRBV9
CASSNPLRQDRVNTEAFF TGTGCCAGCAGCAACCCTCTTCGACAGGATCGGGTGAACACTGAAGCTTTCTTT NA NA TRBJ1-1 TRBV7-9
CASSIAGTSGRYEQYF TGTGCCAGTAGTATAGCCGGGACTAGCGGGAGATACGAGCAGTACTTC TRBD2 NA TRBJ2-7 TRBV19
CATSRGGGGVVEAFF TGTGCCACCAGCAGAGGTGGAGGGGGCGTCGTGGAAGCTTTCTTT TRBD1 NA TRBJ1-1 TRBV15
CASTQARNRGPTHEQYF TGTGCCAGCACCCAGGCTCGGAACAGGGGGCCTACCCACGAGCAGTACTTC TRBD1 NA TRBJ2-7 TRBV7-9
CASSIVSYHNEQFF TGTGCCAGTAGTATAGTATCCTACCACAATGAGCAGTTCTTC NA few TRBJ2-1 TRBV19
CASSSRDILLGYTF TGTGCCAGCAGCTCGAGGGACATCTTACTGGGCTACACCTTC NA NA TRBJ1-2 TRBV7-2